This section outlines one T cell receptor beta chain sequence together with its context. Its antigen remains unknown. These data come from a study of OX40 agonist ivuxolimab in advanced cancers. Study-wide background: Allowance was made for prior anti-PD-1, anti-PD-L1 or anti-CTLA-4 therapy, and roughly 40% had some. Findings of the study overall: Expanded clones belonging to CD8+ T cells outnumbered, on average, those of CD4+. Clonal expansion by week 6 occurred in CD4+ and CD8+ blood T cells (at 0.1 to 3.0 mg/kg).

The table came from immunoSEQ multiplex PCR; TCRdb's copy has only in-frame clones and leaves some out. The top ten clones hold roughly 1.1% of a sample with some 100,000 clones, roughly 84% of them seen once. The germline gives CDR1 SGHDT, CDR2 YYEEEE. Trimming took 4 bases from V and 4 from J, leaving 8 bases between them. There are 13 residues in the CDR3. This clonotype originated in an adult with an advanced solid tumor such as melanoma, head and neck, liver or kidney cancer. The rearrangement links TRBV5-6 to TRBJ2-2; D might be TRBD2 (5 bases). Sequenced material: CD4+ or CD8+ T cells sorted from blood, taken in a trial of the OX40 agonist ivuxolimab. The CDR3 loop is CASSRGTTGELFF. DNA for the CDR3: TGTGCCAGCAGCCGGGGAACCACCGGGGAGCTGTTTTTT.